This T cell receptor (beta chain) is drawn from a study of shared T cell receptors in the human thymus. Germline V CDR1 and CDR2: SGHRS, YFSETQ. Trimming removed 4 bases at V and 10 bases at J, with 9 bases between. The CDR3 is 12 residues long. The table came from immunoSEQ multiplex PCR; TCRdb's copy has only in-frame clones and leaves some out. The table includes some 660,000 clones, roughly 86% detected once. This clone was observed a few times. Other DNA sequences in this sample translate to the same CDR3. The sample also formed part of further work on human thymus T cells. That source notes: Thymic tissue was derived from resections collected during corrective heart surgery.

Sequencing was carried out using thymocytes. This chain uses TRBV5-1 with TRBJ1-6; no clear D. This TCR came from a boy under three years old with a congenital heart defect. This CDR3 reads CASSPGNSPLHF. The DNA of the CDR3 is TGCGCCAGCAGCCCGGGGAACTCACCCCTCCACTTT.